This section outlines one TCR beta chain sequence together with its context. Its cognate antigen is unknown. The table came from immunoSEQ multiplex PCR; TCRdb's copy has only in-frame clones and leaves some out. In the table there are about 31,000 clones, 75% to 95% of which are singletons. The V gene end was trimmed by 9 bases and the J gene end by 2 bases; junction bases not matched to a gene: 7. The CDR3 covers 13 residues. The germline gives CDR1 SGHRS, CDR2 YFSETQ. These data are taken from a study of T cells after posttransplantation cyclophosphamide. The naive gate required viable CD3+CD4+ or CD3+CD8+ cells with CCR7+CD45RA+CD45RO-CD95-CD27+CD28+ phenotype. On the day of bone marrow donation, the related graft donor provided peripheral blood. Overall study findings and caveats: Later blood repertoires were often dominated by clones from the donor CD8+ memory compartment. TRB overlap between skin or GI tissue T cells and blood was limited. TRB clonality was highly associated with recipient CMV seropositivity and reactivation.

The genes are TRBV5-1 and TRBJ2-7; 8 bases match TRBD2. The sample comprised naive CD4+ T cells sorted from PBMCs. This sequence originates from a woman aged 55-70 years in good health, CMV-negative, and a related stem cell transplant donor. CDR3: CATGRGGTYEQYF. Here the CDR3 DNA reads TGCGCCACTGGACGGGGGGGAACCTACGAGCAGTACTTC.